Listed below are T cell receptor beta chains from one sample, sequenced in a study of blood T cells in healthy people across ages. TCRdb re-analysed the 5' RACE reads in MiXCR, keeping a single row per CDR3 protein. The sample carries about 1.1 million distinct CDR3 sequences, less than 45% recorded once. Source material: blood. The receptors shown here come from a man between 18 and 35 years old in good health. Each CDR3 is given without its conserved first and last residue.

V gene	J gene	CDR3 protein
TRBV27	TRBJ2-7	ASSLGGQGLGEQY
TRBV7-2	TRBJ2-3	ASSLSRMFPDTQY
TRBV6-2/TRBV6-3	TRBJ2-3	ASTWTKKDSTDTQY
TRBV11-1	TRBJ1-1	ASSPSRGGSNTEAF
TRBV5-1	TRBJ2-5	ASSSRARGTQY
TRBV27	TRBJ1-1	ASSLLQNTEAF
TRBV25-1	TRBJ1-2	ASSDGGSNYGYT
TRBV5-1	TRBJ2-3	ASSSGDSGIATQY
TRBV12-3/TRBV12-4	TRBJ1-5	ASSLQGASNQPQH
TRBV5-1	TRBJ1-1	ASSLGGSAAF
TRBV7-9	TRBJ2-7	ASSETGAVEQY
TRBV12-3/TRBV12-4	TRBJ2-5	ASSFTSGLGQETQY
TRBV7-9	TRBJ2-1	ASSGPDRGLYNEQF
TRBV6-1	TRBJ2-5	ASTEGRVNQETQY
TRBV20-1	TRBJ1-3	SARTGGGNGNTIY
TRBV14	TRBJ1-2	ASSQEHSPNYGYT
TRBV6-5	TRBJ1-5	ASSYRGQGTNRPQH
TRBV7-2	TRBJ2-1	ASSPASGGGNEQF
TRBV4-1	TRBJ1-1	ASSPTGSAEAF
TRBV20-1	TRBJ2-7	SARSGQGAREQY
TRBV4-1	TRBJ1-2	ASSQPRQGIGYGYT
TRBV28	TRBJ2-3	ASTRDRLTDTQY
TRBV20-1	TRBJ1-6	SARDQAGTGNSPLH
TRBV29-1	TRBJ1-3	SVDPVGGNTIY
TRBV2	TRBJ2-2	ASSEMQGASGELF
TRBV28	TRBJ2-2	ASSSGGADTGELF
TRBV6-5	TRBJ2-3	ASSYSGVVSGFSTDTQY
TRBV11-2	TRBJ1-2	ASRPIGTRGYT
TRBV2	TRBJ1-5	ASRDDRNQPQH
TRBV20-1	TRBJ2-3	SAREGRGQDTQY
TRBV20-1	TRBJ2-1	SVKGDPYNEQF
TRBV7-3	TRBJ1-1	ASSLTGRKAF
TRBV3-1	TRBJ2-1	ASSHARGVSGNEQF
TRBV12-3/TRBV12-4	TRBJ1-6	ASSLGTGDNSPLH
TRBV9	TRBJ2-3	ASTAYGGSTDTQY
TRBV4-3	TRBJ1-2	ASSQGATPNYGYT
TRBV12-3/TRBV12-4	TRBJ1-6	ASSLLAGGNSPLH
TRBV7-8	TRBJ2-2	ASSLGALFNTGELF
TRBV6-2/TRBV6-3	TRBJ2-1	ASSRSRGSYNEQF
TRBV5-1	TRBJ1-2	ASSLGGIVTGYT
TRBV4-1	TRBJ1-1	ASSQEGGGNTEAF
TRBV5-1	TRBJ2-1	ASSSWGAEGTEQF
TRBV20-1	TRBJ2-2	SARFGILPNTGELF
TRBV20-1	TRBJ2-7	SARAEQGEPYEQY
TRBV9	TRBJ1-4	ASSVGTDNEKLF
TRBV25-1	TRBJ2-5	ASSDSDRIGETQY
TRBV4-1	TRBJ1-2	ASSPGQGSNYGYT
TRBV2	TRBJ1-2	ASSEEGQIFYGYT
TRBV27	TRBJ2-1	ASGRRDRVSNEQF
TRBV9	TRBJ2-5	ASSVRASRLQETQY
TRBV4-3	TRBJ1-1	ASSQGTGRLNTEAF
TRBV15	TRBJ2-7	ATSRVASGESYEQY
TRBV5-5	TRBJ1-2	ASSFGQGGNYGYT
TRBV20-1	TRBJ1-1	SARAAQGGNTEAF
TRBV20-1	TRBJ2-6	STRPSGANVLT
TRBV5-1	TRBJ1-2	ASSEEGFNYGYT
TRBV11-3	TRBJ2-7	ASSSGQGDYKEQY
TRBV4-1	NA	ASSQEPLEGLYNEQY
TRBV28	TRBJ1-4	ASSHRGYEKLF
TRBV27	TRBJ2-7	ASSLSSGTGHYEQY